What follows describes a single T cell receptor (beta chain). The target antigen is unknown. These data are taken from a study of PD-1 blockade in mismatch repair-deficient tumors. Study details: Patients had eleven to twelve mismatch repair-deficient cancer types, all previously treated and progressing. Findings of the study overall: Rapid post-treatment expansion, then contraction, generally preceding radiologic response, marked tumor-resident clones.

The method was immunoSEQ multiplex PCR; TCRdb's version includes in-frame clones alone and lacks a portion of them. In the table there are approximately 120,000 clones, 86% of which are singletons. Mismatch repair deficiency was confirmed in all patients, by PCR or immunohistochemistry. The TCR-sequenced patients were a few responders to pembrolizumab. This sequence was found in an adult with mismatch repair-deficient cancer. Here the sequenced sample was peripheral blood, taken 44 weeks after starting pembrolizumab.

CDR3 region: CASSSSIRGNAQETQYF. CDR3 DNA sequence: TGTGCCAGCAGTTCAAGCATTCGGGGGAACGCTCAAGAGACCCAGTACTTC. This chain uses TRBV27 with TRBJ2-5, with D maybe TRBD2 (6 bases). The CDR3 has 17 residues. Germline V gene sequence: CDR1 MNHEY, CDR2 SMNVEV (reference sequence). Trimming stripped 4 bases from V and 2 bases from J, with 20 bases between.